A selection of T cell receptor beta chains follows, all from one sample in a study of blood T cell repertoires in COVID-19. Sequencing was performed with immunoSEQ multiplex PCR; in TCRdb, only in-frame clones are kept and a portion is missing. The data contain 150,000 to 200,000 clones, 80% to 95% of them seen just once; the ten biggest clones take up around 4.6%. Sequencing used peripheral blood. Receptor source: a man younger than 45 with COVID-19, enrolled during active disease. CDR3s include the opening cysteine and the closing phenylalanine or tryptophan. The D gene is left open where the match is weak. Size values are once, few and many counts, or a class for expanded clones, and some rows have none.

j_call: TRBJ2-5; v_call: TRBV6-2/TRBV6-3; d_call: NA; clone_size: NA; cdr3_length: 11; cdr3_aa: CASSVGRTQYF; cdr3_nt: TGTGCCAGCAGTGTAGGGAGGACCCAGTACTTC
j_call: TRBJ2-2; v_call: TRBV9; d_call: TRBD1; clone_size: NA; cdr3_length: 15; cdr3_aa: CASSVGTGNTGELFF; cdr3_nt: TGTGCCAGCAGCGTCGGGACAGGGAACACCGGGGAGCTGTTTTTT
j_call: TRBJ1-3; v_call: TRBV2; d_call: NA; clone_size: NA; cdr3_length: 14; cdr3_aa: CASMLDSSGNTIYF; cdr3_nt: TGTGCCAGCATGCTCGACAGCTCTGGAAACACCATATATTTT
j_call: TRBJ1-6; v_call: TRBV7-9; d_call: TRBD1; clone_size: NA; cdr3_length: 15; cdr3_aa: CASSWTGQGNSPLHF; cdr3_nt: TGTGCCAGCAGCTGGACGGGACAGGGAAACTCACCCCTCCACTTT
j_call: TRBJ2-2; v_call: TRBV4-1; d_call: TRBD2; clone_size: NA; cdr3_length: 21; cdr3_aa: CASSQGLPGLAGGPGTGELFF; cdr3_nt: TGCGCCAGCAGCCAAGGGCTTCCGGGACTAGCGGGAGGGCCTGGTACCGGGGAGCTGTTTTTT
j_call: TRBJ2-7; v_call: TRBV28; d_call: TRBD1; clone_size: NA; cdr3_length: 16; cdr3_aa: CASSLGSRGRLYEQYF; cdr3_nt: TGTGCCAGCAGTTTAGGGTCCAGGGGGCGATTGTACGAGCAGTACTTC
j_call: TRBJ2-1; v_call: TRBV5-1; d_call: TRBD2; clone_size: NA; cdr3_length: 16; cdr3_aa: CASSFTILAGNNEQFF; cdr3_nt: TGCGCCAGCAGCTTTACCATACTAGCGGGAAACAATGAGCAGTTCTTC
j_call: TRBJ2-2; v_call: TRBV18; d_call: TRBD2; clone_size: NA; cdr3_length: 13; cdr3_aa: CASSPTSAGELFF; cdr3_nt: TGTGCCAGCTCTCCCACTAGCGCCGGGGAGCTGTTTTTT
j_call: TRBJ2-3; v_call: TRBV5-6; d_call: TRBD2; clone_size: NA; cdr3_length: 15; cdr3_aa: CASSFGGLASDTQYF; cdr3_nt: TGTGCCAGCAGCTTCGGGGGACTAGCTTCAGATACGCAGTATTTT
j_call: TRBJ2-3; v_call: TRBV2; d_call: TRBD2; clone_size: NA; cdr3_length: 16; cdr3_aa: CASSLFGSGITDTQYF; cdr3_nt: TGTGCCAGCAGTCTCTTCGGGAGCGGGATCACAGATACGCAGTATTTT
j_call: TRBJ1-2; v_call: TRBV28; d_call: NA; clone_size: NA; cdr3_length: 15; cdr3_aa: CASSSSSTGYYGYTF; cdr3_nt: TGTGCCAGCAGTTCCTCCAGCACAGGGTACTATGGCTACACCTTC
j_call: TRBJ2-7; v_call: TRBV18; d_call: TRBD1; clone_size: NA; cdr3_length: 14; cdr3_aa: CASSRQGPYGEQYF; cdr3_nt: TGTGCCAGCTCCCGACAGGGACCCTACGGCGAGCAGTACTTC
j_call: TRBJ1-1; v_call: TRBV6-5; d_call: TRBD1; clone_size: NA; cdr3_length: 15; cdr3_aa: CASTPGTGYNTEAFF; cdr3_nt: TGTGCCAGCACCCCCGGGACAGGGTACAACACTGAAGCTTTCTTT
j_call: TRBJ1-4; v_call: TRBV2; d_call: NA; clone_size: NA; cdr3_length: 15; cdr3_aa: CASSLVGSGNEKLFF; cdr3_nt: TGTGCCAGCAGTCTTGTCGGTAGCGGTAATGAAAAACTGTTTTTT
j_call: TRBJ2-7; v_call: TRBV10-3; d_call: NA; clone_size: NA; cdr3_length: 16; cdr3_aa: CAISESIYGPGGEQYF; cdr3_nt: TGTGCCATCAGTGAGTCTATCTACGGTCCCGGAGGGGAGCAGTACTTC
j_call: TRBJ2-1; v_call: TRBV27; d_call: TRBD1; clone_size: NA; cdr3_length: 16; cdr3_aa: CASSPADRVVYNEQFF; cdr3_nt: TGTGCCAGCAGTCCGGCGGACAGGGTGGTCTACAATGAGCAGTTCTTC
j_call: TRBJ2-1; v_call: TRBV27; d_call: NA; clone_size: NA; cdr3_length: 12; cdr3_aa: CASSFLGVEQFF; cdr3_nt: TGTGCCAGCAGTTTTTTAGGGGTTGAGCAGTTCTTC
j_call: TRBJ1-6; v_call: TRBV6-5; d_call: NA; clone_size: NA; cdr3_length: 15; cdr3_aa: CASSNTGARGTPLHF; cdr3_nt: TGTGCCAGCAGCAACACTGGGGCGAGAGGTACACCCCTCCACTTT
j_call: TRBJ1-4; v_call: TRBV7-9; d_call: TRBD1; clone_size: NA; cdr3_length: 15; cdr3_aa: CASSYQGAAAEKLFF; cdr3_nt: TGTGCCAGCAGCTATCAGGGGGCAGCGGCGGAAAAACTGTTTTTT
j_call: TRBJ2-2; v_call: TRBV11-2; d_call: TRBD1; clone_size: NA; cdr3_length: 16; cdr3_aa: CASSSWTGLSTGELFF; cdr3_nt: TGTGCCAGCAGCTCGTGGACAGGGCTGAGCACCGGGGAGCTGTTTTTT
j_call: TRBJ2-7; v_call: TRBV28; d_call: NA; clone_size: NA; cdr3_length: 12; cdr3_aa: CASSLQTYEQYF; cdr3_nt: TGTGCCAGCAGTTTACAGACCTACGAGCAGTACTTC
j_call: TRBJ2-5; v_call: TRBV7-2; d_call: NA; clone_size: once; cdr3_length: 15; cdr3_aa: CASSPLQGWAEPEYF; cdr3_nt: TGTGCCAGCAGCCCCCTACAAGGTTGGGCTGAACCGGAGTACTTC
j_call: TRBJ2-5; v_call: TRBV7-9; d_call: NA; clone_size: NA; cdr3_length: 14; cdr3_aa: CASSFSGARETQYF; cdr3_nt: TGTGCCAGCAGCTTTTCGGGTGCGCGGGAGACCCAGTACTTC
j_call: TRBJ2-6; v_call: TRBV30; d_call: NA; clone_size: NA; cdr3_length: 17; cdr3_aa: CAWSVQGGMGGANVLTF; cdr3_nt: TGTGCCTGGAGTGTACAAGGAGGGATGGGTGGGGCCAACGTCCTGACTTTC
j_call: TRBJ2-7; v_call: TRBV11-3; d_call: TRBD1; clone_size: NA; cdr3_length: 14; cdr3_aa: CASSFGQGPYEQYF; cdr3_nt: TGTGCCAGCAGCTTTGGACAGGGGCCCTACGAGCAGTACTTC
j_call: TRBJ2-7; v_call: TRBV7-2; d_call: NA; clone_size: NA; cdr3_length: 14; cdr3_aa: CASSLVSGEYEQYF; cdr3_nt: TGTGCCAGCAGCTTAGTTTCCGGAGAATACGAGCAGTACTTC
j_call: TRBJ1-5; v_call: TRBV4-1; d_call: NA; clone_size: few; cdr3_length: 14; cdr3_aa: CASSQTGSNQPQHF; cdr3_nt: TGCGCCAGCAGCCAGACAGGTAGCAATCAGCCCCAGCATTTT
j_call: TRBJ2-2; v_call: TRBV3-1/TRBV3-2; d_call: NA; clone_size: NA; cdr3_length: 15; cdr3_aa: CASSLLAGYPGELFF; cdr3_nt: TGTGCCAGCAGCCTTTTAGCCGGGTACCCCGGGGAGCTGTTTTTT
j_call: TRBJ1-6; v_call: TRBV30; d_call: NA; clone_size: many; cdr3_length: 14; cdr3_aa: CAWTIGQINSPLHF; cdr3_nt: TGTGCCTGGACCATTGGACAGATTAATTCACCCCTCCACTTT